The entry below describes one TCR beta chain. Its recognized antigen is unknown. No base qualities exist here, and no much larger clone lies one base off it. The immunoSEQ Assay, a bias-controlled multiplex PCR, was used to amplify TCRbeta CDR3 regions from genomic DNA. The source study handled its data this way. The number of nucleated cells in each sample was estimated from the amplification of reference gene primers within the assay. To quantify the absolute abundance of each unique TCRbeta CDR3 rearrangement, sequence reads were collapsed and filtered. For each sample, productive Simpson clonality was calculated as the square root of Simpson's diversity index across productive rearrangements. The immuneACCESS repertoire file appears here via TCRdb, limited to in-frame rearrangements. These files lack a portion of the clones; in checked studies, under half of the deficit traces to unresolved V genes, and the cause of the others is not known. Clone size and the V and J calls come from that table; the DNA yielded D and trimming. Recorded for this sample are tens of thousands of clones; around four fifths of them occurred a single time. The ten largest account for about 15% of the sample.

Whole blood was collected in K2EDTA tubes by collaborating institutions according to the institutions' own protocols. For TCRbeta analysis, collaborator samples were shipped as frozen whole blood, as isolated PBMCs, or as DNA extracted from either sample type. The sample belongs to a study of blood T cell repertoires in COVID-19 (dated by TCRdb to the early 2020s). Broadly, across the study: Samples covering the acute and convalescent phases of COVID-19 were provided by collaborators in the United States, Italy and Spain. The dataset comprised deeply sampled blood TCRbeta repertoires from subjects exposed to, actively infected with, or recovered from COVID-19. The repertoires were released in a freely available public database meant as a resource for research on the immune response to SARS-CoV-2. The prospective study material was composed of cDNA or gDNA derived from T cells, B-cell-depleted T cells, or PBMCs. Where available, HLA class I and class II types were obtained from metadata supplied by the sample provider rather than from assay-based typing. The samples were drawn from two sources: the first 160 participants of the ongoing ImmuneRACE study, and 1,000 to 1,500 subjects contributed by 6 global collaborators. Nearly every sample came with metadata listing a de-identified subject ID, COVID-19 status, age in years and sex.

The paper as a whole reports these results and caveats: Clinical and demographic metadata were provided uncurated, with the amount varying by source and participant.

Trimmed from V: 6 bases; trimmed from J: 2 bases; junction bases lacking a gene match: 3. In the germline V gene, CDR1 corresponds to SNHLY and CDR2 to FYNNEI. From the cysteine up to the phenylalanine, the CDR3 has a length of 13 residues. Only the CDR3 region is kept as DNA, spanning 39 bases read in frame from base 1. Sequencing was performed on peripheral blood. The sequence is built from TRBV2 and TRBJ1-2; TRBD1 aligns with 7 central bases. This receptor was taken from a man older than 75 with acute or convalescent COVID-19. The CDR3 sequence is CASRPGQNYGYTF. The nucleotide sequence reads TGTGCCAGCAGACCGGGACAGAACTATGGCTACACCTTC.